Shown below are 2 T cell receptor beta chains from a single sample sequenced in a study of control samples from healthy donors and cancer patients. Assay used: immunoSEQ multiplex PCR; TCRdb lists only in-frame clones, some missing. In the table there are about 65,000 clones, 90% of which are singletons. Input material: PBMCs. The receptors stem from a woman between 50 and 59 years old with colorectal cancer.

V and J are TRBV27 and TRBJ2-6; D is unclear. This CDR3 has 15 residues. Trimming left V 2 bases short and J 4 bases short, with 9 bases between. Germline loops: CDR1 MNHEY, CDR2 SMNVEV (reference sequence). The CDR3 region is CASSLSPVGANVLTF. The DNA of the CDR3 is TGTGCCAGCAGTTTAAGTCCGGTGGGGGCCAACGTCCTGACTTTC.

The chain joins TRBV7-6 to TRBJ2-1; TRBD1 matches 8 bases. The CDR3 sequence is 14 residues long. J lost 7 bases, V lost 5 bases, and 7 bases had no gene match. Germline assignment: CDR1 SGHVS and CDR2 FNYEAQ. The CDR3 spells CASSPRTGRNEQFF. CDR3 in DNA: TGTGCCAGCAGCCCTAGGACAGGGAGGAATGAGCAGTTCTTC.